This record concerns one T cell receptor beta chain sequence. There is no known antigen for this receptor. No per-base quality is available; no much larger clone lies one base away. For sequencing of the TCRbeta CDR3 region, genomic DNA was extracted from the sorted cells. TCRbeta CDR3 regions were sequenced using the immunoSEQ Assay. Sourced from immuneACCESS, this table was stored by TCRdb with only in-frame sequences that have V and J called. A share of the clones is absent; for the studies checked, an unresolved V gene accounts for under half, and the remainder has no known explanation. The sample yields 57,000 or so clones; around 83% were counted once. Clones ranked in the top ten supply approximately 1.3% of the sample. These data are taken from a study of OX40 agonist ivuxolimab in advanced cancers. For the study in its entirety: The costimulatory receptor OX40 (CD134) was targeted by ivuxolimab, a fully human IgG2 agonistic monoclonal antibody. Intravenous ivuxolimab was administered to patients every 2 weeks at six dose levels: 0.01, 0.1, 0.3, 1.5, 3 and 10 mg/kg. Of the roughly 52 dose-escalation patients, hepatocellular carcinoma was present in 19, melanoma in approximately 15, renal cell carcinoma in 9 and head and neck cancer in 9. A male proportion of 82.7% and a mean age of approximately 55 years, ranging from roughly 23 to 85, were recorded for the dose-escalation cohort. Patients were allowed to have had prior anti-PD-1, anti-PD-L1 or anti-CTLA-4 therapy, and approximately 43% of the dose-escalation patients had previously received checkpoint inhibitors. Partial responses occurred in three dose-escalation patients: two with cutaneous melanoma and one with hepatocellular carcinoma. The purpose of peripheral TCRbeta sequencing was to test whether ivuxolimab changed TCR sequence diversity and led to clonal T-cell expansion. The paper reports the monotherapy dose-escalation portion (N ≈ 50 patients) of the phase I ivuxolimab trial.

Broad study findings and their caveats: In the 0.1-3.0 mg/kg groups, partial responders were among the patients with the lowest normalized peripheral clonal expansion, particularly in CD8+ T cells. After ivuxolimab, expanded clones were on average more numerous among CD8+ T cells than among CD4+ T cells. The antigen specificity of the clonally expanded peripheral T cells was not determined. Low levels of normalized T-cell clonal expansion were also seen in some patients who did not respond. At doses of 0.1 to 3.0 mg/kg, clonal expansion of both CD4+ and CD8+ blood T cells was observed from baseline to week 6.

Patients with a history of autoimmune disease or receiving systemic immunosuppression were excluded from the trial. Peripheral blood for TCR sequencing was drawn from every dose cohort at baseline, at cycle 4 day 1 and at cycle 7 day 1. The samples were taken from a phase I, first-in-human, multicenter, open-label dose-escalation trial of ivuxolimab. Adults with locally advanced or metastatic head and neck squamous cell, hepatocellular, melanoma or renal cell carcinoma were enrolled in the trial. Before TCR sequencing, CD4+ T cells and CD8+ T cells from peripheral blood were sorted into separate populations. Measured from the cysteine to the phenylalanine, the CDR3 is 18 residues long. Only the CDR3 portion is preserved as DNA: 54 bases, with reading frame beginning at the first base. For this chain, trimming is 1 base at the V end and 3 bases at the J end, and the number of junction bases without a gene match is 6. CDR1 MGHRA and CDR2 YSYEKL were looked up in the germline V gene.

Sequenced material: CD4+ or CD8+ T cells sorted from blood, taken in a trial of the OX40 agonist ivuxolimab. This TCR derives from an adult with an advanced solid tumor such as melanoma, head and neck, liver or kidney cancer. Recombination connected TRBV4-1 to TRBJ1-6; 10 junctional bases match TRBD1. The nucleotide sequence is given as TGCGCCAGCAGCCAAGCCCTCGGGACAGGGGTCTATAATTCACCCCTCCACTTT. It codes for CASSQALGTGVYNSPLHF.